The T cell receptor beta chain under discussion was sequenced for a study of T cell clonality in common variable immunodeficiency. General study findings and limits: Compared with healthy controls, CVID subjects showed increased TCRbeta clonality, mostly in about a third. In common variable immunodeficiency, TCR beta chains reportedly carried fewer deletions and N-nucleotide insertions.

The CVID group had 15 females and 25 to 30 males, mean age around 40. The CDR3 is 14 residues long. Germline V gene sequence: CDR1 SGHRS, CDR2 YFSETQ. Trimming removed 0 bases at V and 4 bases at J, with 9 bases between. This clone came up a few times. Its antigen is as yet unknown. The CDR3 extends 3 residues past the end of the read, so its final part is completed from the germline J gene. Assay: immunoSEQ multiplex PCR; the TCRdb copy retains only in-frame clones and omits some. Reported are about 8,000 clones, none seen only once; the ten largest carry around 20%. The chain combines TRBV5-1 with TRBJ2-3; either TRBD1 or TRBD2 may supply D (6 bases each). This clonotype originated in a human donor with common variable immunodeficiency. Sequences were obtained from peripheral blood mononuclear cells. Partial CDR3 DNA: TGCGCCAGCAGCTTGGACAGGGAGGCAGATACG. This codes for CASSLDREADT. The whole CDR3 protein reads CASSLDREADTQYF.